Reported below is one TCR beta chain. Its antigen is currently unknown. The entry originates in a study of naive and memory T cell subsets. The beta constant-region primer was an equimolar mix of two oligonucleotides covering TRBC1 and TRBC2. A 12-nucleotide UMI and the SP2 primer were added to the cDNA 3' end by oligonucleotide ligation. TCRdb redid the calling of the UMI-ligation and nested PCR reads with MiXCR, one entry per CDR3 protein. This sample carries roughly 140,000 distinct CDR3 sequences, about 15% of them seen once, and the ten largest clones take roughly 0.14%. The CDR3 extends over 22 amino acids. Study-level findings and limits: In CD4 and CD8 cells, diversity dropped from naive through EMRA. Clonotypes here are unpaired alpha or beta chain sequences.

The chain has TRBV21-1 and TRBJ2-5; the listed D gene, TRBD2, was not tested against the DNA. TRBV21-1 is deemed a pseudogene. This receptor was obtained from a human donor in good health. The specimen was naive CD4+ T cells from blood. DNA for the CDR3: TGTGCCAGCAGCTTGCAAACAAAGGGGGGTGAGACCGGGACTAGTCCCCAAGAGACCCAGTACTTC. Its translation: CASSLQTKGGETGTSPQETQYF.